The clone carrying this T cell receptor (beta chain) was seen a handful of times. Its antigen is not identified. 5'RACE with constant-segment primers built TCRalpha and TCRbeta cDNA libraries with UMIs. Each CDR3 protein is one row after TCRdb ran MiXCR on the 5' RACE reads. The profile shows 400,000 or so distinct CDR3 sequences, 20% of them singletons. The CDR3 contains 13 residues. In germline, CDR1 is MNHNY, CDR2 SVGAGI (reference sequence). V lost 5 bases and J 6 bases, leaving 11 bases between the germline ends. This record comes from a study of T-cell memory formation after mild COVID-19. General observations from the study: Pre-infection memory already had some responding clones, implying cross-reactive memory joined. Contracting CD4+ clones lay largely in CM and EM, with CD8+ ones residing in EMRA.

V is TRBV6-6 and J is TRBJ2-1, with a weak D call TRBD2 (5 bases). This receptor was taken from an adult woman who had mild COVID-19 (a few samples of this study predate the infection). Cell type and time point are not known. Material: PBMCs or a T cell subset sorted from them (not recorded which). The CDR3 sequence is CASSAGQPNEQFF. CDR3 in DNA: TGTGCCAGCAGTGCGGGCCAGCCCAATGAGCAGTTCTTC.